This paragraph reports one T cell receptor (beta chain). Its matching antigen is unknown. This sample was included in a study of tumor-infiltrating lymphocytes in primary liver carcinoma. Extraction of RNA together with DNA used about 20-34 mg of unsorted bulk tissue. A primer in the constant region served to generate TCR beta cDNA from 500 ng of total RNA. It was through three nested multiplex PCR rounds of slightly modified ARM-PCR that TCR beta libraries arose. TCRdb reanalysed the multiplex PCR reads using MiXCR and keeps one entry per CDR3 protein. The sample carries about 54,000 distinct CDR3 sequences, 70% to 75% recorded once. General study findings and limits: Tumor region pairs shared more overlap than did tumor-adjacent and tumor-blood pairs.

The TCR sequence derives from a man aged 35 to 55 with primary liver carcinoma and hepatitis B virus infection. Sequencing input: liver tumor tissue from sampling region 2. Subset given: tumor region T2, inferior pole.

The CDR3 loop is CASSQSNKQYF. The CDR3 nucleotides read TGTGCCAGTAGCCAGTCGAACAAGCAGTACTTC. This chain uses TRBV6-6 with TRBJ2-7; D remains unclear. Trimming stripped 9 bases from V and 8 bases from J, with 14 bases between. The CDR3 is 11 amino acids. Per germline, CDR1 MNHNY and CDR2 SVGAGI (reference sequence).